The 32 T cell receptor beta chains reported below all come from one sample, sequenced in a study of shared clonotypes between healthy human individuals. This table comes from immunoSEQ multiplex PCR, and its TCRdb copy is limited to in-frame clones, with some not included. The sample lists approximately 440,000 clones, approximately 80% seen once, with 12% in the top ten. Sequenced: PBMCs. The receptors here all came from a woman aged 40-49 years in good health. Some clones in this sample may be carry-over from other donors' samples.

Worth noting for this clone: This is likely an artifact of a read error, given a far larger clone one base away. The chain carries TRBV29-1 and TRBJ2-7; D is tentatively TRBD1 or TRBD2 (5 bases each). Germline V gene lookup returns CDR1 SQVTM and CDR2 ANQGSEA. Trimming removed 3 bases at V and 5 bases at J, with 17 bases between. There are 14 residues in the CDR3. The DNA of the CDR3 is TGCAGCGTTGACGGGGCTTTGAGCGTGGACGAGCAGTACTTC. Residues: CSVDGALSVDEQYF.

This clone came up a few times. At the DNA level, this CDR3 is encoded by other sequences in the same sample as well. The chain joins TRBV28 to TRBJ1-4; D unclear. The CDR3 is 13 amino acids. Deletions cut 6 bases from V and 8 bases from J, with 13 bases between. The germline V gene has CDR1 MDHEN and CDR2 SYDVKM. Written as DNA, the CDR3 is TGTGCCAGCAGCTTAAGGAGGGTAGAAAAACTGTTTTTT. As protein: CASSLRRVEKLFF.

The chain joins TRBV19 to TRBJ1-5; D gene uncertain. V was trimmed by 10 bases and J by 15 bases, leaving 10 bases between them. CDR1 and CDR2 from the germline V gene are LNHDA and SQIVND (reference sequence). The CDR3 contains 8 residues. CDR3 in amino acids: CANQRLHF. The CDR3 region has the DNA TGTGCCAACCAGCGATTGCATTTT.

The CDR3, as DNA: TGTGCCAGCAGCTTAGGGTATTCAGGGGTTCGCAATCAGCCCCAGCATTTT. Encoded protein: CASSLGYSGVRNQPQHF. J is TRBJ1-5 and V is TRBV7-9, with D possibly TRBD1 on 6 matching bases. There are 17 residues in the CDR3. CDR1 SEHNR and CDR2 FQNEAQ come from the germline V gene (reference sequence). Trimming pared 1 base from V and 2 bases from J, leaving 15 bases between. Drawing the rest from reference TRBV7-9 and TRBJ1-5, the complete variable domain is DTGVSQNPRHKITKRGQNVTFRCDPISEHNRLYWYRQTLGQGPEFLTYFQNEAQLEKSRLLSDRFSAERPKGSFSTLEIQRTEQGDSAMYLCASSLGYSGVRNQPQHFGDGTRLSIL.

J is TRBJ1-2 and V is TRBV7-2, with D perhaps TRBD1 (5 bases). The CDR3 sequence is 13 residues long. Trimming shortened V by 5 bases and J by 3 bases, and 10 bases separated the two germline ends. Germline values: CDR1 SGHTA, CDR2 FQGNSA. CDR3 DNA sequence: TGTGCCAGCAGCGCGGGACGGGACTATGGCTACACCTTC. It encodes CASSAGRDYGYTF.

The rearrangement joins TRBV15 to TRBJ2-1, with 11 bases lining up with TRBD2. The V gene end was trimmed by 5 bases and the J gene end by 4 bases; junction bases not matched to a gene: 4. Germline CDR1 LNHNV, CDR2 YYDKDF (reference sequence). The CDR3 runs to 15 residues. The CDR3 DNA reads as TGTGCCACCAGCCGTGGACTAGCGGGTTACAATGAGCAGTTCTTC. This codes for CATSRGLAGYNEQFF. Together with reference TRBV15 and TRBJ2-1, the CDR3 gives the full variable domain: DAMVIQNPRYQVTQFGKPVTLSCSQTLNHNVMYWYQQKSSQAPKLLFHYYDKDFNNEADTPDNFQSRRPNTSFCFLDIRSPGLGDTAMYLCATSRGLAGYNEQFFGPGTRLTVL.

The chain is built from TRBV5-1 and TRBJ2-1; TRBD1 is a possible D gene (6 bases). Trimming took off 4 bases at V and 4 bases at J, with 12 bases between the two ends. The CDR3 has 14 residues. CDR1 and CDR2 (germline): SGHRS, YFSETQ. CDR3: CASSNTQGYNEQFF. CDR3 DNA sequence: TGCGCCAGCAGCAACACACAGGGTTACAATGAGCAGTTCTTC.

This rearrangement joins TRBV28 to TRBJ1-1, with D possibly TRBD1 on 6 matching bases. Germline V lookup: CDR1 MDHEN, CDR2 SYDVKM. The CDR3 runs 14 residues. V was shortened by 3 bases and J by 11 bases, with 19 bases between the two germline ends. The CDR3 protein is CASSLRGTPSLAFF. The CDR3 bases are TGTGCCAGCAGTTTGAGGGGGACACCCTCCCTGGCTTTCTTT.

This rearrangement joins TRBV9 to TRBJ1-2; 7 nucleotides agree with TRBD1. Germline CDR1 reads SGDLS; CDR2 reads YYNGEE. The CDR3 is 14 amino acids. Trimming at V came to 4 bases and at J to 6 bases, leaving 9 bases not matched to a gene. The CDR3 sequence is CASSPMDRTHGYTF. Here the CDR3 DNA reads TGTGCCAGCAGCCCAATGGACAGGACACATGGCTACACCTTC.

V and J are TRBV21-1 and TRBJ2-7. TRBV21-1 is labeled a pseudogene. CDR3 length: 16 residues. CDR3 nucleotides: TGTGCCAGCAGCAAAACTGGCAGTTCGACCGCCTACGAGCAGTACTTC. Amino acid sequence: CASSKTGSSTAYEQYF.

The CDR3 bases are TGCGCCAGCAGCTTAAGACAGGGCCCAGATACGCAGTATTTT. As protein: CASSLRQGPDTQYF. The V gene is TRBV5-1, the J gene TRBJ2-3, with 7 bases fitting TRBD1. CDR3 length: 14 amino acids. Germline V gene sequence: CDR1 SGHRS, CDR2 YFSETQ. The V segment lost 2 bases and the J segment 4 bases; nucleotides outside the gene matches: 4. Combining the CDR3 with reference TRBV5-1 and TRBJ2-3 gives the whole variable domain KAGVTQTPRYLIKTRGQQVTLSCSPISGHRSVSWYQQTPGQGLQFLFEYFSETQRNKGNFPGRFSGRQFSNSRSEMNVSTLELGDSALYLCASSLRQGPDTQYFGPGTRLTVL.

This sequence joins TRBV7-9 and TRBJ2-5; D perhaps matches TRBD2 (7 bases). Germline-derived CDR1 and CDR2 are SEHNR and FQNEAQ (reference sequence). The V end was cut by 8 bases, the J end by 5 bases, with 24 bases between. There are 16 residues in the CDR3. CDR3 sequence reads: CASGDYRGGLGETQYF. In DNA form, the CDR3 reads TGTGCCAGCGGGGACTATCGAGGGGGTCTTGGGGAGACCCAGTACTTC.

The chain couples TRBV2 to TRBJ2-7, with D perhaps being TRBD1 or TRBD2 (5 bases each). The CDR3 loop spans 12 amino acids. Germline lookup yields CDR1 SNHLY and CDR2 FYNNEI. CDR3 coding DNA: TGTGTCGTCTGGGACGCAAACTACGAGCAGTACTTC. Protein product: CVVWDANYEQYF.

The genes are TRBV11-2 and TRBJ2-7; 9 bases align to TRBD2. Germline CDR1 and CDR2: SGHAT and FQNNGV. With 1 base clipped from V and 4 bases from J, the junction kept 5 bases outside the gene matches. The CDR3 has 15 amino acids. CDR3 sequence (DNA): TGTGCCAGCAGCTTAGTGGCGGGAGGGCCTTACGAGCAGTACTTC. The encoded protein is CASSLVAGGPYEQYF.

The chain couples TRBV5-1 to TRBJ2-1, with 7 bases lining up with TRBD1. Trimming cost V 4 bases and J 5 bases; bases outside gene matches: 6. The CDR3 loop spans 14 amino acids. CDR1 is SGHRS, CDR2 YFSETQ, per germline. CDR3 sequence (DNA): TGCGCCAGCAGCCCGGGACAGCCTAACAATGAGCAGTTCTTC. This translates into CASSPGQPNNEQFF.

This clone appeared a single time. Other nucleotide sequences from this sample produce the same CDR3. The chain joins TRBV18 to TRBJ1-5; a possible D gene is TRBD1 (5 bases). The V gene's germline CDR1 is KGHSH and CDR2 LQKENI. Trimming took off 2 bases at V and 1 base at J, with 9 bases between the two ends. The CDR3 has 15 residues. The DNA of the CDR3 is TGTGCCAGCTCACCAGCGGGGGGGAGCAATCAGCCCCAGCATTTT. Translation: CASSPAGGSNQPQHF.

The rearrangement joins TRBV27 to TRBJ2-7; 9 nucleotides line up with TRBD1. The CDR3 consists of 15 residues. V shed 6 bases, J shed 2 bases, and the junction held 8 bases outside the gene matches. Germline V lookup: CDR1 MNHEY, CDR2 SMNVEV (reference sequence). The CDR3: CASRATTGGTYEQYF. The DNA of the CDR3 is TGTGCCAGCAGGGCTACGACAGGGGGTACCTACGAGCAGTACTTC.

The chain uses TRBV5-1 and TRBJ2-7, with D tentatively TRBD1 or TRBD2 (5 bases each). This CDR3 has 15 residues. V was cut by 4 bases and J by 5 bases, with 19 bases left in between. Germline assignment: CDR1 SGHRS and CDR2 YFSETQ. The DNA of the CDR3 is TGCGCCAGCAGCCCTCAGCAGACCGGGGCCCACGAGCAGTACTTC. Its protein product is CASSPQQTGAHEQYF.

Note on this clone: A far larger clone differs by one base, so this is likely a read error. The CDR3 loop is CASSQDAGTGGETQYF. DNA of the CDR3: TGCGCCAGCAGCCAAGATGCCGGGACAGGCGGTGAGACCCAGTACTTC. The chain uses TRBV4-3 and TRBJ2-5; 8 bases line up with TRBD1. From germline, CDR1 is LGHNA and CDR2 YSLEER. Trimming took 0 bases from V and 5 from J; bases not matched to a gene: 8. The CDR3 totals 16 residues.

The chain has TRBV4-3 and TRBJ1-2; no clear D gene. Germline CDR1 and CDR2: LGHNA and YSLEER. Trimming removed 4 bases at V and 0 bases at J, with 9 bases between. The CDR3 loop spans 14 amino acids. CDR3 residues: CASSPTTTNYGYTF. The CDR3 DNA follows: TGCGCCAGCAGCCCTACGACAACTAACTATGGCTACACCTTC.

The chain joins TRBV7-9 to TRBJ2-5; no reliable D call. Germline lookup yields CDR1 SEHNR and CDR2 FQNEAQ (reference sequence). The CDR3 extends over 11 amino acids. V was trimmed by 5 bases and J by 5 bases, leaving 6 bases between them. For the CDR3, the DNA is TGTGCCAGCAGCCCACTTGAGACCCAGTACTTC. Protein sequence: CASSPLETQYF.

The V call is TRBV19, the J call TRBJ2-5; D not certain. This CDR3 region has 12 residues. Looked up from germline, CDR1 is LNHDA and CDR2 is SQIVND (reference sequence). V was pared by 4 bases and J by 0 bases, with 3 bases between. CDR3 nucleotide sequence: TGTGCCAGTAGTACCTACCAAGAGACCCAGTACTTC. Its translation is CASSTYQETQYF.

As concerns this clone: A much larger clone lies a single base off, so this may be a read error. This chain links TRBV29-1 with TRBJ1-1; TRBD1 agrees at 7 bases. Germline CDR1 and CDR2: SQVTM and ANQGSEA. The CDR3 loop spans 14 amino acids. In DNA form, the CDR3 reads TGCAGCGTTGACAACCGACAGGGAGGCACTGAAGTTTTCTTT. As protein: CSVDNRQGGTEVFF.

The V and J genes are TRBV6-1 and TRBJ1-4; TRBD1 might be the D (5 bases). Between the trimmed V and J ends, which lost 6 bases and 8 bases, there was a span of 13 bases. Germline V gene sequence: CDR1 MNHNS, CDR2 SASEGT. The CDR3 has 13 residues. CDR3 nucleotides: TGTGCCAGCAGAACCGGGGGGAGGGAAAAACTGTTTTTT. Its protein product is CASRTGGREKLFF.

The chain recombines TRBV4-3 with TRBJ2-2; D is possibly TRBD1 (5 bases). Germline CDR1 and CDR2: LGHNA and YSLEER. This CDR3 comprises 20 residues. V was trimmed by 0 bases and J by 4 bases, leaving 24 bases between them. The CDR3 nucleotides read TGCGCCAGCAGCCAAGAAAGTTCAGGGCCGGAGCAATCCCTCACCGGGGAGCTGTTTTTT. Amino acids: CASSQESSGPEQSLTGELFF.

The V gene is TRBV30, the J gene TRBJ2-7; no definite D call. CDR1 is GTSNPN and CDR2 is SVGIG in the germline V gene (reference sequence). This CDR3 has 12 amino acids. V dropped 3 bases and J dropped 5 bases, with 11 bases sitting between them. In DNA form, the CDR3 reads TGTGCCTGGAGAAGGTTAGCTGACGAGCAGTACTTC. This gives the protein CAWRRLADEQYF.

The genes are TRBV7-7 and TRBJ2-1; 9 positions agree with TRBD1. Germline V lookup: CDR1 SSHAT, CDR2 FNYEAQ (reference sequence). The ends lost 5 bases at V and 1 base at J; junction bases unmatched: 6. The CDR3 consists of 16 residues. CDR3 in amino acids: CASSPGTGTSYNEQFF. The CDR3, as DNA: TGTGCCAGCAGCCCAGGGACAGGGACTTCCTACAATGAGCAGTTCTTC.

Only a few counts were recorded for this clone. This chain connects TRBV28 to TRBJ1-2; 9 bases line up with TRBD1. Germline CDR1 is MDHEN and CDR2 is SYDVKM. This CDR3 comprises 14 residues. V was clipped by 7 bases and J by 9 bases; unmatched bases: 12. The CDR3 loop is CASKRDRAVVSYTF. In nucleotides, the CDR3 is TGTGCCAGCAAGAGGGACAGGGCGGTGGTGAGCTACACCTTC.

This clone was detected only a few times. CDR3 amino acids: CSVDVTAIEAFF. CDR3 nucleotides: TGCAGCGTTGATGTAACAGCAATTGAAGCTTTCTTT. The chain joins TRBV29-1 to TRBJ1-1; no reliable D call. The CDR3 spans 12 residues. Per the germline V gene, CDR1 is SQVTM and CDR2 is ANQGSEA. V lost 3 bases and J 7 bases, leaving 12 bases between the germline ends.

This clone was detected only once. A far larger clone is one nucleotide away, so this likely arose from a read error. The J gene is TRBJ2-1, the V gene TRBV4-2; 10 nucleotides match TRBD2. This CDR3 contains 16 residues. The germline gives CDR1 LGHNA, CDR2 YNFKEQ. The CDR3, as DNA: TGTGTCAGCAGCCAAGCGGCTAGCGGGAGTTTCCATGAGCAGTTCTTC. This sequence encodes CVSSQAASGSFHEQFF.

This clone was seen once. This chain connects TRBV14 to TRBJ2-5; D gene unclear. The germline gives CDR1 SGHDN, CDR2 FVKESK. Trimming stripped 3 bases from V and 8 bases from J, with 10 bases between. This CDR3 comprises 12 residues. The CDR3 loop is CASSQLVRTQYF. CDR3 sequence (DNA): TGTGCCAGCAGCCAGCTCGTGCGAACCCAGTACTTC.

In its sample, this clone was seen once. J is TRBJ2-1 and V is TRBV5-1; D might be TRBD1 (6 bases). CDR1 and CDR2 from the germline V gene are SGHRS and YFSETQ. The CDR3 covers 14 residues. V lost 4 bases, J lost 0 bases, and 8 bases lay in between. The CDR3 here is CASSTGSSYNEQFF. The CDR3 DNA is TGCGCCAGCAGCACAGGGAGCTCCTACAATGAGCAGTTCTTC. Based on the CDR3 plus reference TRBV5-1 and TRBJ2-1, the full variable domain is KAGVTQTPRYLIKTRGQQVTLSCSPISGHRSVSWYQQTPGQGLQFLFEYFSETQRNKGNFPGRFSGRQFSNSRSEMNVSTLELGDSALYLCASSTGSSYNEQFFGPGTRLTVL.